The clone carrying this T cell receptor (beta chain) was seen more than once but under ten times. Its antigen remains unknown. The data were taken from a study of response to subunit inactivated influenza vaccine. The study's findings and limits: It was the authors' suggestion that each seasonal influenza vaccination recruits few new T cells.

TCRdb used MiXCR to reprocess the RT-PCR reads, holding one entry per CDR3 protein. The table records around 150,000 distinct CDR3 sequences, 9.5% to 13% of them present only once. CDR1 and CDR2 from the germline V gene are LGHNA and YSLEER. This CDR3 is built from 20 residues. After removal of 0 bases from V and 4 bases from J, the junction contained 14 bases not matched to a gene. The chain has TRBV4-3 and TRBJ2-1; 11 nucleotides line up with TRBD2. The material was non-naive T cells sorted from PBMCs, obtained 40 to 50 days after vaccination. The TCR originated in a man between 50 and 59 years old who received an inactivated influenza vaccine. The CDR3 is CASSQEAASLGLAGYNEQFF. The CDR3 DNA reads TGCGCCAGCAGCCAAGAAGCAGCATCGTTAGGACTAGCGGGTTACAATGAGCAGTTCTTC.